The clone carrying this T cell receptor (beta chain) was observed at least ten times. Germline trimming cut 5 bases from V and 4 bases from J; bases unmatched to any gene: 18. This CDR3 contains 19 residues. Absent ophthalmopathy progression within 18 months defined stable Graves' hyperthyroidism. Aged 18 to 65, the patients had hyperthyroidism that was newly diagnosed and had lasted under 2 months. A patient was excluded if there was uncontrolled infection, other autoimmune disease, pregnancy or lactation. The sample originates from a study of T cells in Graves' hyperthyroidism and ophthalmopathy. TCR beta CDR3 regions were amplified from RNA transcripts. The HTBI set primed first-round TCR CDR3 RT-PCR. From the multiplex PCR reads, TCRdb called clonotypes with MiXCR, one entry per CDR3 protein. Of hundreds of thousands of distinct CDR3 sequences in the sample, about 14% were seen once.

Sequenced sample: blood. The genes are TRBV12-3 or TRBV12-4 and TRBJ2-3; 10 positions match TRBD2. This TCR was sampled from a young woman with Graves' hyperthyroidism. The CDR3 DNA reads TGTGCCAGCAGTCCTAAATACTATCCTTCTAGCGGGAGTGCAGATACGCAGTATTTT. It encodes CASSPKYYPSSGSADTQYF.